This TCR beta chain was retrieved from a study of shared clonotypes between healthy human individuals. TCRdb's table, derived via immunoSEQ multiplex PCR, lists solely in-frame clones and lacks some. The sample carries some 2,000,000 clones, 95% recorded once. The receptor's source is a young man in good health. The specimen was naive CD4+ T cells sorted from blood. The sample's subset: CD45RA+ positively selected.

CDR3 sequence (DNA): TGTGCCAGCAGCTTAGTGGCCGGGGTTGGGGAAAAACTGTTTTTT. Encoded protein: CASSLVAGVGEKLFF. This chain joins TRBV7-2 and TRBJ1-4, with unresolved D. Germline assignment: CDR1 SGHTA and CDR2 FQGNSA. This CDR3 has 15 amino acids. V lost 1 base, J lost 8 bases, and 14 bases lay in between. The entire variable domain, with the rest obtained from reference TRBV7-2 and TRBJ1-4, is as follows: GAGVSQSPSNKVTEKGKDVELRCDPISGHTALYWYRQSLGQGLEFLIYFQGNSAPDKSGLPSDRFSAERTGGSVSTLTIQRTQQEDSAVYLCASSLVAGVGEKLFFGSGTQLSVL.